The 5 T cell receptor beta chains below all came from one sample that was sequenced in a study of T-cell memory formation after mild COVID-19. TCRdb re-called the 5' RACE reads with MiXCR, one entry per CDR3 protein. The sample gives 250,000 to 350,000 distinct CDR3 sequences, under 20% of which show up once; about 23% is in the top ten. The sample taken for sequencing was PBMCs or a T cell subset sorted from them (not recorded which). The receptors were sampled from a man aged 18 to 30 who had mild COVID-19 (a few samples of this study predate the infection). Cell type and time point are not known.

The sample holds many counts of this clonotype. This chain joins TRBV24-1 and TRBJ2-2; D not certain. The CDR3 is made up of 17 amino acids. Between the trimmed V and J ends, which lost 0 bases and 6 bases, there was a span of 16 bases. Germline V gene lookup returns CDR1 KGHDR and CDR2 SFDVKD. The CDR3 DNA is TGTGCCACCAGTGATTTGCAAGGTCGGCCTGAAGCCGGGGAGCTGTTTTTT. It codes for CATSDLQGRPEAGELFF.

The count of this clonotype is one. Its ends do not fully match the called genes, so a read error is possible. This chain connects TRBV29-1 to TRBJ2-3; D is unresolved. The germline V gene encodes CDR1 SQVTM and CDR2 ANQGSEA. This CDR3 is 15 amino acids long. The CDR3 sequence: CSADPTAGYTDTRYF. The CDR3 bases are TGCAGCGCCGACCCAACGGCAGGCTACACAGATACGCGGTATTTT.

The chain employs TRBV4-3 and TRBJ2-1, with TRBD2 as a possible D gene (6 bases). V shed 1 base and J shed 0 bases, with 16 bases lying between them. The CDR3 has 18 amino acids. Germline values: CDR1 LGHNA, CDR2 YSLEER. The CDR3 reads CASSQVGRGTISYNEQFF. Here the CDR3 DNA reads TGCGCCAGCAGCCAAGTCGGGCGGGGTACCATCTCCTACAATGAGCAGTTCTTC.

The chain joins TRBV4-3 to TRBJ2-1, with TRBD1 identical over 7 bases. The CDR3 runs to 17 residues. V lost 3 bases to trimming and J lost 4 bases; unmatched junction nucleotides: 12. Germline values: CDR1 LGHNA, CDR2 YSLEER. This CDR3 reads CASSHAYPGQSYNEQFF. For the CDR3, the DNA is TGCGCCAGCAGCCATGCGTATCCGGGACAGTCTTACAATGAGCAGTTCTTC.

This clonotype occurred a few times. This chain links TRBV4-2 with TRBJ1-1; D gene ambiguous. V lost 1 base, J lost 6 bases, and 12 bases lay in between. The germline CDR1 and CDR2 sequences are LGHNA and YNFKEQ. The CDR3 consists of 14 residues. The CDR3 reads CASSQVGSTAEAFF. The CDR3 nucleotides read TGTGCCAGCAGCCAAGTGGGGAGTACGGCTGAAGCTTTCTTT.